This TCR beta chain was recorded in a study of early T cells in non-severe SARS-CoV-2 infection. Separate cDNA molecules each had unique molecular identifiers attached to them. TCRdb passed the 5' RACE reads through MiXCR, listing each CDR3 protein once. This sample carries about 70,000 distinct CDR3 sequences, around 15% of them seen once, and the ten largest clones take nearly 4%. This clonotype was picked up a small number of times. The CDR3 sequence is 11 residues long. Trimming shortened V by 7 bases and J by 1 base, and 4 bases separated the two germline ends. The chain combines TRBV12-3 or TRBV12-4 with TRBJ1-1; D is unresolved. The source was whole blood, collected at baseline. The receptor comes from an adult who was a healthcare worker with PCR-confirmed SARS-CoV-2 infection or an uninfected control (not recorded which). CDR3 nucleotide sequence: TGTGCCAGCACACAGAACACTGAAGCTTTCTTT. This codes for CASTQNTEAFF.